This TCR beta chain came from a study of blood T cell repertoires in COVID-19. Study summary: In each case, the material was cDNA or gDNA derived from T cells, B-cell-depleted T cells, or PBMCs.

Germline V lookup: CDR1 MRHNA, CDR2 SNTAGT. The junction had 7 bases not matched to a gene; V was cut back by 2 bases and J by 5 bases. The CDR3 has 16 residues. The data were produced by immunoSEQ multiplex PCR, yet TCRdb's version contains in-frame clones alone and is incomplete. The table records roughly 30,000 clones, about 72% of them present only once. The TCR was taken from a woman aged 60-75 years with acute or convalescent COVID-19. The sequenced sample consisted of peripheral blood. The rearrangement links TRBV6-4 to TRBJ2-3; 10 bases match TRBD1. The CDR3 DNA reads TGTGCCAGCAGTGACACGAAAGGACAGGGGGGAGATACGCAGTATTTT. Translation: CASSDTKGQGGDTQYF.